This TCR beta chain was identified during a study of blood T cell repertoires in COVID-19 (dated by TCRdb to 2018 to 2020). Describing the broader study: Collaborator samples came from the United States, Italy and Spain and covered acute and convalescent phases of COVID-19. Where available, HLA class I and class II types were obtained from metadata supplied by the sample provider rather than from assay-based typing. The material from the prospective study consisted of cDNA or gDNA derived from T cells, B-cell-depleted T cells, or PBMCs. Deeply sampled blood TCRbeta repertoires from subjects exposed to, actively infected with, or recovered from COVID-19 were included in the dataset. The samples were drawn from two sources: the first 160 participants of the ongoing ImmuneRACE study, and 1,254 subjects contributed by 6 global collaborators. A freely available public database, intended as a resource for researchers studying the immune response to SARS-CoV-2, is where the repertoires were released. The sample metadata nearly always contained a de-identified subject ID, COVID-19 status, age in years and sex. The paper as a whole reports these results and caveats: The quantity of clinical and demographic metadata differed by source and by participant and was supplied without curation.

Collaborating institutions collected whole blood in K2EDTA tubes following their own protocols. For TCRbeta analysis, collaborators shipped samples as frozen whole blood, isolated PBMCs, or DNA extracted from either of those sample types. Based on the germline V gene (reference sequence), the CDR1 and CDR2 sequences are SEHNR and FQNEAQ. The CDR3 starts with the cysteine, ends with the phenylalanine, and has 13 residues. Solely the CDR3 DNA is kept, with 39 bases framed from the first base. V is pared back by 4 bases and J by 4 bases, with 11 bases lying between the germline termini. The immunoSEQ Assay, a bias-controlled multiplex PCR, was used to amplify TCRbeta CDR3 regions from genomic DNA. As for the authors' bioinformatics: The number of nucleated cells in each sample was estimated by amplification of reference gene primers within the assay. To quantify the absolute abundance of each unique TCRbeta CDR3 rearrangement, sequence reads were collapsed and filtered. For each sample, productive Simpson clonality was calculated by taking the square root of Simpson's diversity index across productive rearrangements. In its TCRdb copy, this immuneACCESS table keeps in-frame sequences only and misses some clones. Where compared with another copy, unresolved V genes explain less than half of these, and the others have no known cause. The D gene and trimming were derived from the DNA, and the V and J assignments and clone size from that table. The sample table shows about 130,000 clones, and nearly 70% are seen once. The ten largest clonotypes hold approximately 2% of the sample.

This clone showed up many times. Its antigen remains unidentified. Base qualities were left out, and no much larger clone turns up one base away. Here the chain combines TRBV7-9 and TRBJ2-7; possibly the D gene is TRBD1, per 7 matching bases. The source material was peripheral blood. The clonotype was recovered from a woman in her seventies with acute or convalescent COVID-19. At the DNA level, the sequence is TGTGCCAGCAGCTCGGCAGGGGGGTACGAGCAGTACTTC. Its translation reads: CASSSAGGYEQYF.